Listed here are 24 T cell receptor beta chains from one sample, sequenced in a study of OX40 agonist ivuxolimab in advanced cancers. Produced via immunoSEQ multiplex PCR; TCRdb's table is partial and in-frame only. The sample contains 30,000 to 45,000 clones, 74% of which appear only once. Sample: CD4+ or CD8+ T cells sorted from blood, taken in a trial of the OX40 agonist ivuxolimab. The receptors were gathered from an adult with an advanced solid tumor such as melanoma, head and neck, liver or kidney cancer.

The chain uses TRBV5-1 and TRBJ2-5, with 7 positions matching TRBD2. The J call may be faulty, since TRBJ2-7 better matches the DNA end. This CDR3 contains 15 residues. Germline CDR1 reads SGHRS; CDR2 reads YFSETQ. The CDR3 coding sequence is TGCGCCAGCAGCAAAGCCGGGACTAACTCCTACGAGCAGTACTTC. This translates into CASSKAGTNSYEQYF.

This CDR3 reads CASSRGPYNQPQHF. DNA of the CDR3: TGTGCCAGCAGCCGGGGACCGTATAATCAGCCCCAGCATTTT. The rearrangement links TRBV14 to TRBJ1-5, with D possibly TRBD1 on 5 matching bases. This CDR3 comprises 14 residues. Germline V lookup: CDR1 SGHDN, CDR2 FVKESK. Between the trimmed V and J ends, which lost 4 bases and 4 bases, there was a span of 11 bases.

The chain recombines TRBV6-5 with TRBJ1-5; the D is unclear. Germline assignment: CDR1 MNHEY and CDR2 SVGAGI. The V end was cut by 0 bases, the J end by 2 bases, with 8 bases between. The CDR3 consists of 15 residues. CDR3 sequence reads: CASSYSKSGNQPQHF. CDR3 DNA: TGTGCCAGCAGTTACTCGAAGTCGGGCAATCAGCCCCAGCATTTT.

By share, this clone counts as hyperexpanded. This chain links TRBV19 with TRBJ2-5; perhaps TRBD1 as D (6 bases). Trimming cost V 3 bases and J 4 bases, with 9 bases left between them. From germline, CDR1 is LNHDA and CDR2 SQIVND (reference sequence). This CDR3 comprises 13 residues. CDR3 DNA: TGTGCCAGTAGTATGACCAGGGGAGAGACCCAGTACTTC. Its translation: CASSMTRGETQYF.

This clone has just a few counts. V and J are TRBV7-9 and TRBJ1-1, with a possible D match to TRBD1 (5 bases). V was clipped by 0 bases and J by 6 bases, with 11 bases between them. Germline CDR1 reads SEHNR; CDR2 reads FQNEAQ (reference sequence). The CDR3 runs to 14 residues. The CDR3 DNA reads TGTGCCAGCAGCTTAGCGTCCACGGGGGCTGAAGCTTTCTTT. Translating it yields CASSLASTGAEAFF.

This clone was detected a few times. This sequence joins TRBV7-9 and TRBJ1-1; no clear D. The CDR3 extends over 14 amino acids. V lost 2 bases and J lost 0, with 7 bases in between. The germline CDR1 and CDR2 sequences are SEHNR and FQNEAQ (reference sequence). The DNA for the CDR3 is TGTGCCAGCAGCTTATCCGCTATGAACACTGAAGCTTTCTTT. Translated, it gives CASSLSAMNTEAFF.

The J gene is TRBJ1-2, the V gene TRBV9, with D uncertain. This CDR3 has 14 residues. The V gene's germline CDR1 is SGDLS and CDR2 YYNGEE. The V end was cut by 0 bases, the J end by 1 base, with 7 bases between. The CDR3 spells CASSVEPDNYGYTF. The CDR3 bases are TGTGCCAGCAGCGTAGAGCCCGATAACTATGGCTACACCTTC. The full variable domain, rest sourced from reference TRBV9 and TRBJ1-2, is DSGVTQTPKHLITATGQRVTLRCSPRSGDLSVYWYQQSLDQGLQFLIQYYNGEERAKGNILERFSAQQFPDLHSELNLSSLELGDSALYFCASSVEPDNYGYTFGSGTRLTVV.

Concerning this clone: This sample includes further DNA sequences coding for the same CDR3. The chain employs TRBV7-6 and TRBJ1-6; weak D call: TRBD1 (5 bases). Trimming stripped 5 bases from V and 9 bases from J, with 17 bases between. The CDR3 has 15 residues. Germline V gene sequence: CDR1 SGHVS, CDR2 FNYEAQ. CDR3 amino acids: CASSLEARDSSPLHF. Here the CDR3 DNA reads TGTGCCAGCAGCCTAGAGGCCAGGGATAGTTCACCCCTCCACTTT. Full variable domain (missing parts from reference TRBV7-6 and TRBJ1-6): GAGVSQSPRYKVTKRGQDVALRCDPISGHVSLYWYRQALGQGPEFLTYFNYEAQQDKSGLPNDRFSAERPEGSISTLTIQRTEQRDSAMYRCASSLEARDSSPLHFGNGTRLTVT.

The chain couples TRBV25-1 to TRBJ2-3; D may be TRBD2 (6 bases). Per the germline V gene, CDR1 is MGHDK and CDR2 is SYGVNS. The CDR3 consists of 16 residues. Trimming pared 1 base from V and 3 bases from J, leaving 14 bases between. The CDR3 loop reads CASSESGGTLTDTQYF. The CDR3 DNA follows: TGTGCCAGCAGTGAATCAGGAGGGACCCTAACAGATACGCAGTATTTT.

CDR3 region: CASSLATGLGETQYF. CDR3 in DNA: TGTGCCAGCAGCTTAGCGACGGGCCTCGGGGAGACCCAGTACTTC. The chain combines TRBV7-2 with TRBJ2-5; D unclear. Germline V CDR1 and CDR2: SGHTA, FQGNSA. The CDR3 runs to 15 residues. V lost 0 bases and J lost 5, with 13 bases in between.

The gene calls are TRBV4-1 and TRBJ2-3; D unresolved. The CDR3 is made up of 13 amino acids. V was pared by 0 bases and J by 5 bases, with 6 bases between. CDR1 and CDR2 from the germline V gene are MGHRA and YSYEKL. In DNA form, the CDR3 reads TGCGCCAGCAGCCAAGAATTAGGAGATACGCAGTATTTT. Protein sequence: CASSQELGDTQYF.

Only one count was recorded for this clone. The chain joins TRBV19 to TRBJ2-3, with 7 bases lining up with TRBD1. The CDR3 totals 15 residues. Unmatched junction bases numbered 6, after V lost 4 bases and J lost 2 bases. CDR1 and CDR2 (germline): LNHDA, SQIVND (reference sequence). CDR3 DNA sequence: TGTGCCAGTAGTAACCGACAGGGTTACACAGATACGCAGTATTTT. It yields the protein CASSNRQGYTDTQYF.

This chain links TRBV9 with TRBJ2-6; D remains ambiguous. Germline V CDR1 and CDR2: SGDLS, YYNGEE. The V gene lost 4 bases and the J gene lost 0 bases, with 5 bases spanning the gap. This CDR3 is built from 14 residues. This CDR3 is CASSLSSGANVLTF. Here the CDR3 DNA reads TGTGCCAGCAGCCTCAGCTCTGGGGCCAACGTCCTGACTTTC. Looking up the rest from reference TRBV9 and TRBJ2-6 gives the full variable domain: DSGVTQTPKHLITATGQRVTLRCSPRSGDLSVYWYQQSLDQGLQFLIQYYNGEERAKGNILERFSAQQFPDLHSELNLSSLELGDSALYFCASSLSSGANVLTFGAGSRLTVL.

This sequence joins TRBV7-2 and TRBJ1-3; weak D call: TRBD1 (6 bases). The CDR3 totals 17 residues. Trimming removed 5 bases from V and 0 bases from J, with 17 bases in between. Germline V gives CDR1 SGHTA, CDR2 FQGNSA. This CDR3 is CASSRTATGSSGNTIYF. In DNA, the CDR3 is TGTGCCAGCAGCCGAACAGCGACAGGAAGCTCTGGAAACACCATATATTTT.

V and J are TRBV27 and TRBJ1-5; possibly TRBD1 for D (5 bases). This CDR3 region has 16 residues. Germline V gene lookup returns CDR1 MNHEY and CDR2 SMNVEV (reference sequence). The germline V and J ends were trimmed by 4 bases and 1 base, with 14 bases remaining between them. The CDR3 DNA reads as TGTGCCAGCAGTTCAATGGGGCGGGGGAGCAATCAGCCCCAGCATTTT. Translated: CASSSMGRGSNQPQHF.

The DNA for the CDR3 is TGTGCCAGCAGTGATTCCCAATGGGGGAATGGCTACACCTTC. Translation: CASSDSQWGNGYTF. The chain recombines TRBV6-5 with TRBJ1-2, with a tentative D call TRBD1 (5 bases). The V end lost 5 bases, the J end lost 6 bases, and 16 bases lay between the germline ends. CDR1 is MNHEY and CDR2 is SVGAGI in the germline V gene. This CDR3 has 14 residues.

The chain has TRBV11-2 and TRBJ2-1, with TRBD2 identical over 8 bases. Unmatched junction bases numbered 6, after V lost 1 base and J lost 7 bases. CDR3 length: 15 residues. Germline V gene data show CDR1 as SGHAT and CDR2 as FQNNGV. This chain's CDR3 is CASSLAGGALNEQFF. The CDR3 DNA follows: TGTGCCAGCAGCTTAGCGGGGGGGGCCCTGAATGAGCAGTTCTTC.

CDR3 loop: CASSLSRAGVGYTF. The CDR3 DNA reads as TGTGCCAGCAGCTTATCGAGGGCTGGGGTAGGCTACACCTTC. V usage is TRBV7-9 and J usage is TRBJ1-2; D is ambiguous. CDR3 size: 14 residues. V was cut by 2 bases and J by 8 bases, with 15 bases left in between. CDR1 and CDR2 from the germline V gene are SEHNR and FQNEAQ (reference sequence).

This chain links TRBV6-5 with TRBJ2-3; 7 bases are shared with TRBD2. Germline V CDR1 and CDR2: MNHEY, SVGAGI. The CDR3 runs 16 residues. V shed 0 bases and J 3 bases; nucleotides not matched to a gene: 6. For the CDR3, the DNA is TGTGCCAGCAGTTACTCCCCAGGTAGCGGGACAGATACGCAGTATTTT. This sequence encodes CASSYSPGSGTDTQYF.

V usage is TRBV5-8 and J usage is TRBJ2-4; no clear D. Trimming stripped 2 bases from V and 5 bases from J, with 5 bases between. Germline loops: CDR1 SGHTS, CDR2 YDEGEE. CDR3 length: 12 residues. The chain's CDR3 is CASSLTENIQYF. CDR3 coding DNA: TGTGCCAGCAGCTTAACAGAAAACATTCAGTACTTC.

In its sample, this clone was seen a few times. The chain joins TRBV6-6 to TRBJ2-1; D not resolved. The CDR3 totals 13 residues. V was shortened by 2 bases and J by 6 bases, with 8 bases between the two germline ends. Germline V gene data show CDR1 as MNHNY and CDR2 as SVGAGI (reference sequence). The chain's CDR3 is CASSYILSNEQFF. The CDR3 nucleotides read TGTGCCAGCAGTTACATACTAAGCAATGAGCAGTTCTTC.

V gene TRBV6-5 combines with J gene TRBJ2-5, with D perhaps matching TRBD2 (5 bases). In germline, CDR1 is MNHEY, CDR2 SVGAGI. The CDR3 is 15 residues long. Trimming took 2 bases from V and 5 from J, leaving 15 bases between them. CDR3 protein: CASSYTPGRTETQYF. CDR3 coding DNA: TGTGCCAGCAGTTACACACCGGGAAGAACGGAGACCCAGTACTTC.

The table lists this clone with a few counts. The J gene is TRBJ2-7, the V gene TRBV27; a weak D match, TRBD2 (6 bases). This CDR3 is built from 13 residues. Germline-derived CDR1 and CDR2 are MNHEY and SMNVEV (reference sequence). Trimming cost V 6 bases and J 2 bases, with 11 bases left between them. The CDR3 sequence: CASRLGSTYEQYF. In DNA form, the CDR3 reads TGTGCCAGCAGACTCGGGAGCACCTACGAGCAGTACTTC.

This clone was counted a few times. The V and J genes are TRBV5-1 and TRBJ2-3; D is undetermined. The CDR3 sequence is 14 residues long. In germline, CDR1 is SGHRS, CDR2 YFSETQ. The V gene lost 0 bases and the J gene lost 3 bases, with 8 bases spanning the gap. The CDR3 protein is CASSLEQKTDTQYF. In DNA form, the CDR3 reads TGCGCCAGCAGCTTGGAACAGAAAACAGATACGCAGTATTTT.